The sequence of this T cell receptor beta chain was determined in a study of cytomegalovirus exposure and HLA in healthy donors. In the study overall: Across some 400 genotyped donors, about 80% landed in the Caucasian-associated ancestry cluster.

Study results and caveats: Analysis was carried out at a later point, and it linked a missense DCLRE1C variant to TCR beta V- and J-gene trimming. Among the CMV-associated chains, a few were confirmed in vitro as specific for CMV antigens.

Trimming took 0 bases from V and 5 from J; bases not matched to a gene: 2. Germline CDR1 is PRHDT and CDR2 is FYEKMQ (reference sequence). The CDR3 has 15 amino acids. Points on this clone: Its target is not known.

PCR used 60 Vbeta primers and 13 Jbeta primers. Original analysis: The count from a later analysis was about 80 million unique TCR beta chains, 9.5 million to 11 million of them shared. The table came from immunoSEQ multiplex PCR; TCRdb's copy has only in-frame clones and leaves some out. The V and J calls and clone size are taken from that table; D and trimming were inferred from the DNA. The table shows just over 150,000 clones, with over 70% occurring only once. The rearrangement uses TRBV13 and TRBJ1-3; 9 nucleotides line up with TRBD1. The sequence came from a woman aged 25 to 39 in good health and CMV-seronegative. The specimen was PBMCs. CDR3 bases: TGTGCCAGCAGCTTAGGGGGACAGGGAAGAAACACCATATATTTT. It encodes CASSLGGQGRNTIYF.